This is a list of T cell receptor beta chains from one sample in a study of molecular identifiers for immune sequencing clone quantification. TCRdb re-called the PCR reads through MiXCR, storing one row per CDR3 protein. The repertoire holds approximately 500,000 distinct CDR3 sequences, with roughly 26% as singletons. Sequenced sample: naive CD8+ T cells from blood, with Jurkat cell RNA spiked in. These receptor sequences come from a human donor in good health. Some libraries in this study had Jurkat cell RNA spiked in. CDR3s include the opening cysteine and the closing phenylalanine or tryptophan. A D gene is named only where the DNA matches it firmly. Not every row has a clone size; where given, it reads once, few, many or a size class.

- | TRBJ1-3 | TRBV4-1 | - | CASSPEGYLRENTIYF | TGCGCCAGCAGCCCGGAGGGGTACCTTCGTGAAAACACCATATATTTT
few | TRBJ2-1 | TRBV4-1 | - | CASSQEGYGTYNEQFF | TGCGCCAGCAGCCAAGAAGGATACGGGACCTACAATGAGCAGTTCTTC
few | TRBJ1-1 | TRBV7-9 | - | CASSLVGQPNTEAFF | TGTGCCAGCAGCTTAGTTGGGCAACCGAACACTGAAGCTTTCTTT
few | TRBJ2-5 | TRBV15 | TRBD1 | CATSPPGGSQKTQYF | TGTGCCACCAGCCCACCAGGGGGTTCGCAAAAGACCCAGTACTTC
- | TRBJ2-7 | TRBV7-9 | TRBD1 | CASSFEQGSYEQYF | TGTGCCAGCAGCTTTGAACAGGGGTCGTACGAGCAGTACTTC
- | TRBJ2-3 | TRBV27 | - | CASSFQQESDTQYF | TGTGCCAGCAGTTTCCAACAGGAATCAGATACGCAGTATTTT
- | TRBJ2-7 | TRBV6-5 | - | CASSYSTRDPSSYEQYF | TGTGCCAGCAGTTACTCGACTCGCGACCCGAGCTCCTACGAGCAGTACTTC
- | TRBJ1-2 | TRBV28 | - | CASSFEYGYTF | TGTGCCAGCAGTTTTGAATATGGCTACACCTTC
- | TRBJ1-5 | TRBV6-2/TRBV6-3 | - | CASSYGARNQPQHF | TGTGCCAGCAGTTACGGGGCACGGAATCAGCCCCAGCATTTT
many | TRBJ2-3 | TRBV13 | - | CASSPHSTDTQYF | TGTGCCAGCAGCCCCCATAGCACAGATACGCAGTATTTT
- | TRBJ2-3 | TRBV12-3/TRBV12-4 | TRBD1 | CASSFGLGQTTDTQYF | TGTGCCAGCAGTTTCGGCCTGGGACAGACGACAGATACGCAGTATTTT
- | TRBJ2-5 | TRBV13 | TRBD1 | CASSLEGARVETQYF | TGTGCCAGCAGCTTAGAGGGGGCGAGGGTTGAGACCCAGTACTTC
few | TRBJ2-7 | TRBV30 | TRBD2 | CAWAGGLAGNEQYF | TGTGCCTGGGCCGGAGGACTAGCGGGGAACGAGCAGTACTTC
few | TRBJ2-7 | TRBV27 | - | CASSLSTGRDHEQYF | TGTGCCAGCAGTTTAAGCACAGGGAGGGACCACGAGCAGTACTTC
many | TRBJ1-2 | TRBV13 | TRBD1 | CASSSGQGNYGYTF | TGTGCCAGCAGCTCCGGACAGGGGAACTATGGCTACACCTTC
many | TRBJ2-2 | TRBV5-1 | TRBD2 | CASSLSGSGTGELFF | TGCGCCAGCAGTTTAAGCGGGAGCGGCACCGGGGAGCTGTTTTTT
many | TRBJ2-3 | TRBV28 | - | CASSSVASSDTQYF | TGTGCCAGCAGTTCCGTTGCTAGTTCCGATACGCAGTATTTT
- | TRBJ2-7 | TRBV4-1 | - | CASSQVSSSFYEQYF | TGCGCCAGCAGCCAAGTATCTTCCTCTTTCTACGAGCAGTACTTC
many | TRBJ2-3 | TRBV12-3/TRBV12-4 | TRBD2 | CASSPSGGHGADTQYF | TGTGCCAGCAGCCCTAGCGGGGGACATGGCGCAGATACGCAGTATTTT
- | TRBJ2-7 | TRBV7-2 | TRBD1 | CASSSPGQRYEQYF | TGTGCCAGCAGCTCGCCGGGACAGAGATACGAGCAGTACTTC
- | TRBJ2-5 | TRBV6-5 | TRBD2 | CASSYVQRGETQYF | TGTGCCAGCAGTTATGTTCAGCGGGGGGAGACCCAGTACTTC
- | TRBJ2-5 | TRBV5-6 | - | CASSLEVRLGQETQYF | TGTGCCAGCAGCTTGGAGGTCAGGCTCGGCCAAGAGACCCAGTACTTC
- | TRBJ2-3 | TRBV24-1 | - | CATSEGGGDTDTQYF | TGTGCCACCAGTGAAGGGGGTGGCGACACAGATACGCAGTATTTT
- | TRBJ1-2 | TRBV7-2 | - | CASSHTGANYGYTF | TGTGCCAGCAGTCATACGGGGGCTAACTATGGCTACACCTTC